The 17 T cell receptor beta chains given below trace back to one sample, sequenced in a study of T cells after yellow fever vaccination. TCRdb re-derived calls from the 5' RACE reads in MiXCR, one entry per CDR3 protein. This sample has some 350,000 distinct CDR3 sequences, with 3.5% to 4.5% found just once. This specimen consisted of PBMCs, obtained 5 days after the yellow fever booster vaccination. The receptors come from a man between 18 and 35 years old who received the YFV17D yellow fever vaccine.

The chain combines TRBV5-1 with TRBJ2-1, with 10 bases matching TRBD2. The CDR3 contains 16 residues. CDR1 SGHRS and CDR2 YFSETQ come from the germline V gene. Germline trimming cut 0 bases from V and 3 bases from J; bases unmatched to any gene: 3. The CDR3 spells CASSLVGLASYNEQFF. Written as DNA, the CDR3 is TGCGCCAGCAGCTTGGTGGGACTAGCGAGCTACAATGAGCAGTTCTTC.

This clonotype was seen more than once but under ten times. The DNA of the CDR3 is TGCAGTGCCAGTTTCGGGACAGGCGGGTTAGAGGGGTTCTTC. Translating gives CSASFGTGGLEGFF. J is TRBJ2-1 and V is TRBV20-1, with TRBD1 matching 8 bases. This CDR3 is 14 amino acids long. The V gene's germline CDR1 is DFQATT and CDR2 SNEGSKA (reference sequence). V lost 6 bases, J lost 15 bases, and 19 bases stayed unmatched.

This clonotype appeared a few times. This chain connects TRBV12-3 or TRBV12-4 to TRBJ2-2, with D tentatively TRBD1 or TRBD2 (6 bases each). CDR3 length: 15 amino acids. V was cut by 2 bases and J by 4 bases, with 11 bases left in between. CDR3 sequence (DNA): TGTGCCAGCAGTTTAAGGGGGGTTGGCACCGGGGAGCTGTTTTTT. It yields the protein CASSLRGVGTGELFF.

This clonotype occurred many times. V and J are TRBV20-1 and TRBJ1-1; D gene ambiguous. V lost 7 bases and J 1 base, leaving 7 bases between the germline ends. Germline loops: CDR1 DFQATT, CDR2 SNEGSKA (reference sequence). The CDR3 spans 11 residues. CDR3 in amino acids: CSGDWNTEAFF. The CDR3 coding sequence is TGCAGTGGTGATTGGAACACTGAAGCTTTCTTT.

This sequence joins TRBV7-3 and TRBJ2-2; 7 bases fit TRBD1. The CDR3 sequence is 15 residues long. J was trimmed by 5 bases and V by 4 bases; bases with no gene match: 7. In germline, CDR1 is SGHTA, CDR2 FQGTGA. The CDR3 reads CASSSRTGETGELFF. The DNA for the CDR3 is TGTGCCAGCAGCTCCCGGACAGGAGAAACCGGGGAGCTGTTTTTT.

The table lists this clonotype with a few counts. The chain has TRBV19 and TRBJ1-5; TRBD1 agrees at 9 bases. Per the germline V gene, CDR1 is LNHDA and CDR2 is SQIVND (reference sequence). This CDR3 has 18 amino acids. J lost 4 bases, V lost 5 bases, and 15 bases had no gene match. CDR3: CASSLTGGRSSPNQPQHF. CDR3 sequence (DNA): TGTGCCAGTAGTCTTACAGGGGGCCGTTCCAGCCCAAATCAGCCCCAGCATTTT.

The V call is TRBV10-2, the J call TRBJ2-3; 7 bases line up with TRBD2. The CDR3 has 18 amino acids. The V gene end was trimmed by 0 bases and the J gene end by 3 bases; junction bases not matched to a gene: 12. Per germline, CDR1 WSHSY and CDR2 SAAADI. As DNA, the CDR3 is TGCGCCAGCAGTGAGTCCAGACTAGCCGCAGGGCAAACAGATACGCAGTATTTT. Translation gives CASSESRLAAGQTDTQYF.

The V gene is TRBV4-3, the J gene TRBJ2-1, with 11 positions matching TRBD1. Trimming cost V 1 base and J 7 bases; bases outside gene matches: 6. Per germline, CDR1 LGHNA and CDR2 YSLEER. The CDR3 consists of 16 residues. The chain's CDR3 is CASSQGTGGTSNEQFF. Here the CDR3 DNA reads TGCGCCAGCAGCCAAGGGACAGGGGGCACGTCGAATGAGCAGTTCTTC.

The gene calls are TRBV19 and TRBJ2-5; unclear D gene. CDR1 LNHDA and CDR2 SQIVND come from the germline V gene (reference sequence). The germline V and J ends were trimmed by 4 bases and 8 bases, with 11 bases remaining between them. The CDR3 consists of 12 residues. CDR3 coding DNA: TGTGCCAGTAGTACGAATCCGGAAACCCAGTACTTC. The encoded protein is CASSTNPETQYF.

This clonotype was seen a few times. The chain combines TRBV19 with TRBJ1-6; D possibly corresponds to TRBD1 (5 bases). The germline V gene encodes CDR1 LNHDA and CDR2 SQIVND (reference sequence). The CDR3 is 15 amino acids. V gave up 6 bases and J gave up 5 bases, with 14 bases separating them. The CDR3 DNA is TGTGCCAGTAGCGGGATGACAGCAGATAATTCACCCCTCCACTTT. Protein product: CASSGMTADNSPLHF.

Many counts were recorded for this clonotype. The V gene is TRBV12-3 or TRBV12-4, the J gene TRBJ1-2; TRBD1 agrees at 7 bases. V lost 6 bases, J lost 5 bases, and 6 bases stayed unmatched. The length of the CDR3 is 13 residues. The CDR3: CASSSGQTYGYTF. CDR3 DNA: TGTGCCAGCAGCTCGGGACAGACTTATGGCTACACCTTC.

CDR3 sequence reads: CASAGDADTQYF. The CDR3 coding sequence is TGCGCGTCGGCAGGAGACGCAGATACGCAGTATTTT. The rearrangement uses TRBV4-3 and TRBJ2-3; no clear D. The length of the CDR3 is 12 residues. Germline CDR1 LGHNA, CDR2 YSLEER.

This clonotype occurred a few times. The chain combines TRBV10-2 with TRBJ2-5, with 10 positions matching TRBD1. This CDR3 region has 13 residues. Germline values: CDR1 WSHSY, CDR2 SAAADI. Losses at the gene ends were 6 bases for V and 7 bases for J; bases not matched to a gene: 5. CDR3 residues: CASRARQGATQYF. The CDR3 nucleotides are TGCGCCAGCAGAGCCAGACAGGGGGCGACCCAGTACTTC.

This clonotype was counted at least ten times. The V and J genes are TRBV10-3 and TRBJ1-3; D is unresolved. The V and J ends lost 0 bases and 0 bases respectively, with 9 bases between them. Germline-derived CDR1 and CDR2 are ENHRY and SYGVKD. The CDR3 has 16 amino acids. CDR3 nucleotide sequence: TGTGCCATCAGTGAGTCGGCAGCGAGCTCTGGAAACACCATATATTTT. Translation: CAISESAASSGNTIYF.

This clonotype has a handful of counts. V gene TRBV18 combines with J gene TRBJ1-2, with 7 bases that match TRBD1. CDR1 and CDR2 (germline): KGHSH, LQKENI. The V gene end was trimmed by 3 bases and the J gene end by 5 bases; junction bases not matched to a gene: 12. The CDR3 spans 16 residues. The CDR3 sequence: CASSPADRAGGYGYTF. CDR3 sequence (DNA): TGTGCCAGCTCACCGGCAGACAGGGCTGGCGGTTATGGCTACACCTTC.

This clonotype showed up just a few times. The CDR3 spells CASTILAGSDTQYF. The CDR3 region has the DNA TGTGCCAGCACCATACTAGCGGGGTCAGATACGCAGTATTTT. V and J are TRBV27 and TRBJ2-3, with 10 bases that match TRBD2. V shed 7 bases and J 4 bases; nucleotides not matched to a gene: 5. CDR1 MNHEY and CDR2 SMNVEV come from the germline V gene (reference sequence). This CDR3 region has 14 residues.

The chain carries TRBV5-1 and TRBJ2-4; 8 nucleotides align to TRBD1. Germline CDR1 reads SGHRS; CDR2 reads YFSETQ. The CDR3 runs to 15 residues. The trim removed 4 bases at V and 6 bases at J, leaving 9 bases unmatched. CDR3 in amino acids: CASSVTGVGVNIQYF. CDR3 nucleotide sequence: TGCGCCAGCAGCGTGACAGGGGTAGGGGTAAACATTCAGTACTTC.